These 22 T cell receptor beta chains share one sample of origin, sequenced in a study of control samples from healthy donors and cancer patients. Only in-frame clones appear in the TCRdb table, and some are missing; sequencing was by immunoSEQ multiplex PCR. The sample yields 70,000 to 95,000 clones, about 87% seen once. Sequenced input: blood. The source of these receptors is a man in his fifties or sixties in good health.

The CDR3 loop reads CAISDLGGMGANEKLFF. As DNA, the CDR3 is TGTGCCATCAGTGATTTGGGTGGCATGGGGGCTAATGAAAAACTGTTTTTT. This sequence joins TRBV10-3 and TRBJ1-4; weak D call: TRBD1 (5 bases). There are 17 residues in the CDR3. Per the germline V gene, CDR1 is ENHRY and CDR2 is SYGVKD. V lost 3 bases and J 3 bases, leaving 17 bases between the germline ends.

The J gene is TRBJ2-3, the V gene TRBV21-1. TRBV21-1 is described as a pseudogene. The CDR3 has 16 residues. For the CDR3, the DNA is TGTGCCAGCAGTGAGGGGCCGGCGCCTAGCACAGATGCGCAGTATTTT. Translating it yields CASSEGPAPSTDAQYF.

The chain carries TRBV11-3 and TRBJ2-7, with 9 nucleotides matching TRBD1. This CDR3 is 16 amino acids long. The junction had 11 bases not matched to a gene; V was cut back by 4 bases and J by 4 bases. Germline V lookup: CDR1 SGHNT, CDR2 YENEEA. As DNA, the CDR3 is TGTGCCAGCAGCTCTTCTGGGACAGGGAAAGGGTACGAGCAGTACTTC. Amino acids: CASSSSGTGKGYEQYF.

V usage is TRBV4-2 and J usage is TRBJ1-2, with no clear D. Germline V gene data show CDR1 as LGHNA and CDR2 as YNFKEQ. Between the trimmed V and J ends, which lost 0 bases and 4 bases, there was a span of 9 bases. The CDR3 covers 14 residues. The CDR3 reads CASSQDTTTYGYTF. As DNA, the CDR3 is TGTGCCAGCAGCCAAGATACGACTACCTATGGCTACACCTTC.

The gene calls are TRBV2 and TRBJ1-1; D unclear. V dropped 8 bases and J dropped 10 bases, with 11 bases sitting between them. In germline, CDR1 is SNHLY, CDR2 FYNNEI. The CDR3 has 10 residues. In DNA form, the CDR3 reads TGTGCCAGCCGTGGGGTCTCAGCTTTCTTT. It specifies CASRGVSAFF.

The gene calls are TRBV6-2 or TRBV6-3 and TRBJ1-1, with no clear D. Germline V CDR1 and CDR2: MNHEY, SVGEGT. The CDR3 length is 14 residues. The V end lost 6 bases, the J end lost 2 bases, and 13 bases lay between the germline ends. CDR3 amino acids: CASSPGRSNTEAFF. The CDR3 DNA follows: TGTGCCAGCAGCCCCGGACGGTCAAACACTGAAGCTTTCTTT.

This clone has more than one count but fewer than ten. This chain joins TRBV30 and TRBJ1-6; 7 bases are shared with TRBD1. The V and J ends lost 3 bases and 7 bases, in that order; junction bases with no gene match: 6. Germline lookup yields CDR1 GTSNPN and CDR2 SVGIG (reference sequence). The CDR3 extends over 14 amino acids. CDR3 region: CAWSRDSENSPLHF. CDR3 sequence (DNA): TGTGCCTGGAGCCGGGACAGCGAAAATTCACCCCTCCACTTT. Full variable domain (remainder filled in from reference TRBV30 and TRBJ1-6): SQTIHQWPATLVQPVGSPLSLECTVEGTSNPNLYWYRQAAGRGLQLLFYSVGIGQISSEVPQNLSASRPQDRQFILSSKKLLLSDSGFYLCAWSRDSENSPLHFGNGTRLTVT.

The chain employs TRBV4-1 and TRBJ2-7, with TRBD2 matching over 7 bases. V lost 2 bases, J lost 2 bases, and 12 bases stayed unmatched. Germline values: CDR1 MGHRA, CDR2 YSYEKL. The CDR3 is made up of 17 amino acids. CDR3 loop: CASSQPLTSLTPYEQYF. The CDR3 DNA follows: TGCGCCAGCAGCCAACCTCTGACTAGCCTAACACCCTACGAGCAGTACTTC.

This rearrangement joins TRBV6-2 or TRBV6-3 to TRBJ2-3; TRBD2 matches 7 bases. This CDR3 spans 15 amino acids. With V trimmed by 2 bases and J by 9 bases, 11 bases remained unmatched. Germline lookup yields CDR1 MNHEY and CDR2 SVGEGT. CDR3 loop: CASSYGSGGSDTQYF. Written as DNA, the CDR3 is TGTGCCAGCAGTTACGGATCGGGGGGAAGCGACACGCAGTATTTT.

This chain uses TRBV2 with TRBJ1-5; D ambiguous. Per the germline V gene, CDR1 is SNHLY and CDR2 is FYNNEI. V lost 7 bases to trimming and J lost 0 bases, with 7 bases between them. The CDR3 extends over 13 amino acids. The CDR3 bases are TGTGCCAGCAAGCGGGATAGCAATCAGCCCCAGCATTTT. It translates to CASKRDSNQPQHF.

The chain uses TRBV6-2 or TRBV6-3 and TRBJ1-1; no definite D call. V was trimmed by 6 bases and J by 6 bases, leaving 20 bases between them. CDR3 length: 15 amino acids. In germline, CDR1 is MNHEY, CDR2 SVGEGT. The CDR3 DNA reads as TGTGCCAGCAGCCCCTGGAGCCTGTTGATGGCTGAAGCTTTCTTT. Protein product: CASSPWSLLMAEAFF.

CDR3 amino acids: CASSHTTDTQYF. In DNA form, the CDR3 reads TGTGCCAGCAGCCATACCACAGATACGCAGTATTTT. The chain employs TRBV5-6 and TRBJ2-3; D uncertain. CDR1 SGHDT and CDR2 YYEEEE come from the germline V gene. The CDR3 is made up of 12 amino acids. V was shortened by 4 bases and J by 2 bases, with 5 bases between the two germline ends.

The genes are TRBV6-2 or TRBV6-3 and TRBJ1-6, with 9 bases aligning to TRBD1. V was pared by 4 bases and J by 6 bases, with 16 bases of the junction left unmatched. This CDR3 spans 19 amino acids. Per germline, CDR1 MNHEY and CDR2 SVGEGT. CDR3 DNA sequence: TGTGCCAGCAGTTTCTCGACACAACAGGGGGCCTTCCCTAATTCACCCCTCCACTTT. Translating it yields CASSFSTQQGAFPNSPLHF.

The rearrangement joins TRBV14 to TRBJ2-7, with 7 bases identical to TRBD1. This CDR3 region has 16 residues. CDR1 and CDR2 (germline): SGHDN, FVKESK. V lost 6 bases to trimming and J lost 0 bases; unmatched junction nucleotides: 11. The CDR3 region is CASRETGTAHSYEQYF. The CDR3 region has the DNA TGTGCCAGCAGGGAAACCGGGACAGCTCACTCCTACGAGCAGTACTTC. The variable domain in full, with the rest retrieved from reference TRBV14 and TRBJ2-7, is EAGVTQFPSHSVIEKGQTVTLRCDPISGHDNLYWYRRVMGKEIKFLLHFVKESKQDESGMPNNRFLAERTGGTYSTLKVQPAELEDSGVYFCASRETGTAHSYEQYFGPGTRLTVT.

This chain links TRBV5-6 with TRBJ2-7; D might be TRBD2 (6 bases). There are 14 residues in the CDR3. CDR1 is SGHDT and CDR2 is YYEEEE in the germline V gene. Trimming removed 5 bases from V and 5 bases from J, with 17 bases in between. As DNA, the CDR3 is TGTGCCAGCAGGCACCGGGGGAGCCCAGACGAGCAGTACTTC. It codes for CASRHRGSPDEQYF.

The chain links TRBV15 to TRBJ2-7; 15 nucleotides match TRBD2. CDR3 length equals 19 residues. CDR1 and CDR2 from the germline V gene are LNHNV and YYDKDF (reference sequence). Germline trimming cut 0 bases from V and 1 base from J; bases unmatched to any gene: 7. In DNA form, the CDR3 reads TGTGCCACCAGCAGAGAGGACGGACTAGCGGGGGGGCAATCCTACGAGCAGTACGTC. This translates into CATSREDGLAGGQSYEQYV.

The DNA for the CDR3 is TGTGCCAGCCAGACAGCTCATAATTCACCCCTCCACTTT. Protein product: CASQTAHNSPLHF. This sequence joins TRBV2 and TRBJ1-6; D might be TRBD1 (5 bases). This CDR3 is built from 13 residues. The germline V gene has CDR1 SNHLY and CDR2 FYNNEI. The ends were cut back, 8 bases at V and 5 bases at J, with 10 bases in the middle.

V is TRBV28 and J is TRBJ1-6; possibly TRBD1 for D (5 bases). CDR1 is MDHEN and CDR2 is SYDVKM in the germline V gene. The CDR3 contains 13 residues. V dropped 7 bases and J dropped 5 bases, with 9 bases sitting between them. The CDR3 loop reads CASNSGHNSPLHF. The CDR3 DNA reads as TGTGCCAGCAACTCAGGGCATAATTCACCCCTCCACTTT.

The chain joins TRBV19 to TRBJ1-1; no firm D call. The CDR3 runs to 13 residues. Germline CDR1 reads LNHDA; CDR2 reads SQIVND (reference sequence). V lost 0 bases, J lost 7 bases, and 9 bases lay in between. The CDR3 here is CASSIEAGYEAFF. In DNA, the CDR3 is TGTGCCAGTAGTATAGAGGCAGGCTATGAAGCTTTCTTT.

The chain recombines TRBV6-2 or TRBV6-3 with TRBJ1-1; 10 positions match TRBD1. Germline V CDR1 and CDR2: MNHEY, SVGEGT. With 6 bases clipped from V and 9 bases from J, the junction kept 4 bases outside the gene matches. The CDR3 runs to 12 residues. The CDR3 DNA follows: TGTGCCAGCAGCGACAGGGGGCTTAAAGCTTTCTTT. It specifies CASSDRGLKAFF.

The chain carries TRBV21-1 and TRBJ2-3; TRBD2, the table's D call, was not compared with the DNA. TRBV21-1 is listed as a pseudogene. The CDR3 extends over 21 amino acids. DNA for the CDR3: TGTGCCAGCAGCAAAGTATTGGAGACTAGCGGGGGAAGGCCCTCAACAGATACGCAGTATTTT. It codes for CASSKVLETSGGRPSTDTQYF.

The V call is TRBV27, the J call TRBJ1-6; TRBD1 agrees at 8 bases. Trimming cost V 5 bases and J 10 bases; bases outside gene matches: 7. This CDR3 has 14 amino acids. In germline, CDR1 is MNHEY, CDR2 SMNVEV (reference sequence). The CDR3 DNA reads as TGTGCCAGCAGTCCCTGGACAGGGTGGTCACCCCTCCACTTT. This codes for CASSPWTGWSPLHF.